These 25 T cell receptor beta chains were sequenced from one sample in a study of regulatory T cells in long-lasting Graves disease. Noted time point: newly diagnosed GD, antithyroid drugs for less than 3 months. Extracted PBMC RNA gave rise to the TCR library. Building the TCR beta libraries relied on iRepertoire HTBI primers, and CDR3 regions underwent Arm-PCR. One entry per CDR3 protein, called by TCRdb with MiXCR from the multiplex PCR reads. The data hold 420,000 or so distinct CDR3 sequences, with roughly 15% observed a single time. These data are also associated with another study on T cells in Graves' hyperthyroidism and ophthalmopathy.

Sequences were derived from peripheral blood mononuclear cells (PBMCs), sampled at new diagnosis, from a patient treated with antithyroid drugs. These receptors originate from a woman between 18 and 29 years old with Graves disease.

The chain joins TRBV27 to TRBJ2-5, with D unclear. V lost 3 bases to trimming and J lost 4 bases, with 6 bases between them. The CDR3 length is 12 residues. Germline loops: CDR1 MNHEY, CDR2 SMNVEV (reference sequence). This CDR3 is CASSFDGETQYF. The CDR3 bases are TGTGCCAGCAGTTTCGACGGAGAGACCCAGTACTTC.

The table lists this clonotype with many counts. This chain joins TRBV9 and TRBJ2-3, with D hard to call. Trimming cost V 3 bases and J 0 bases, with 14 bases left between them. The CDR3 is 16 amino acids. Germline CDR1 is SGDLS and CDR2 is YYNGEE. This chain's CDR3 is CASSALMGISTDTQYF. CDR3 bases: TGTGCCAGCAGCGCATTGATGGGAATTAGCACAGATACGCAGTATTTT.

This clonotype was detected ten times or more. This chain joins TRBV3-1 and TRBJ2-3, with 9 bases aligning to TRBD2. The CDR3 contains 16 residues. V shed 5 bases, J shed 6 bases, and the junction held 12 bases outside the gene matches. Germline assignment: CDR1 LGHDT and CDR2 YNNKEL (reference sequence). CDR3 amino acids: CASSGRDSGSLDTQYF. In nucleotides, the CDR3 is TGTGCCAGCAGCGGTCGGGATAGCGGGAGTCTGGATACGCAGTATTTT.

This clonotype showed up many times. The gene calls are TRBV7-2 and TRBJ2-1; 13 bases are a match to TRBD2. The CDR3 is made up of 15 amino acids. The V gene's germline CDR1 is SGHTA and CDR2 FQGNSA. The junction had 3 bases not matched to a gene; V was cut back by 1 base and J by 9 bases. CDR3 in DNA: TGTGCCAGCAGCTTAGTCAGACTAGCGGGAGGTGAGCAGTTCTTC. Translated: CASSLVRLAGGEQFF.

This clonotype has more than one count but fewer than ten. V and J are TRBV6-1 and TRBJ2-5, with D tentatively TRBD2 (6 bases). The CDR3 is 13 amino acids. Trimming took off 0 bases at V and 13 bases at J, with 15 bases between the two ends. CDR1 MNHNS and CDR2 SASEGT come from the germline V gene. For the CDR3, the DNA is TGTGCCAGCAGTGAAGCGATCGGGGACTCCCGGTACTTC. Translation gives CASSEAIGDSRYF.

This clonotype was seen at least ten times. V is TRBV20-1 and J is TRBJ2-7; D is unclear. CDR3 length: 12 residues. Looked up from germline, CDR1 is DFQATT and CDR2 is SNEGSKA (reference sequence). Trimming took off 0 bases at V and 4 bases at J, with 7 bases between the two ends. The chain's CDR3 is CSARDRSYEQYF. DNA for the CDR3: TGCAGTGCTAGAGATCGTAGTTACGAGCAGTACTTC.

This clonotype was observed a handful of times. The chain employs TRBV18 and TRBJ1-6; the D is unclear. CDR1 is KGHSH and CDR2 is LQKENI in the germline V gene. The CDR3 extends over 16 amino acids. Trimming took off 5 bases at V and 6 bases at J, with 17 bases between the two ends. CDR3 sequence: CASSSQRPTINSPLHF. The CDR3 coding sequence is TGTGCCAGCTCATCACAGAGGCCGACGATTAATTCACCCCTCCACTTT.

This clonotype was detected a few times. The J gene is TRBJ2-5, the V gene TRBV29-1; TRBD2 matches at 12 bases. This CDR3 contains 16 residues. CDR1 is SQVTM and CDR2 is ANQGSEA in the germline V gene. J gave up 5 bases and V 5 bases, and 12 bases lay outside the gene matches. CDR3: CSVSLAGGVWVETQYF. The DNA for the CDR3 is TGCAGCGTTTCACTAGCGGGAGGCGTGTGGGTGGAGACCCAGTACTTC.

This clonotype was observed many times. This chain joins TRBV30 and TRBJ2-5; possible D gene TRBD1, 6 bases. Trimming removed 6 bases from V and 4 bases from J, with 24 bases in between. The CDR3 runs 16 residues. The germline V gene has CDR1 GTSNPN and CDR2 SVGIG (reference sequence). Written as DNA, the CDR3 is TGTGCCTGTACCGAACCATGGGACGCCAGGGGAGAGACCCAGTACTTC. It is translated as CACTEPWDARGETQYF.

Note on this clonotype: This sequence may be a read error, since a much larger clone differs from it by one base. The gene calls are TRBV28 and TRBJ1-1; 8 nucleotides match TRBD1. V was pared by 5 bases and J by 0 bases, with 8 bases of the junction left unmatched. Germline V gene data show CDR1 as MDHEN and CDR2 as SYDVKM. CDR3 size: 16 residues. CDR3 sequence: CASSLSGGRVNTEAFF. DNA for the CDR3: TGTGCCAGCAGTCTTTCAGGGGGCCGTGTGAACACTGAAGCTTTCTTT.

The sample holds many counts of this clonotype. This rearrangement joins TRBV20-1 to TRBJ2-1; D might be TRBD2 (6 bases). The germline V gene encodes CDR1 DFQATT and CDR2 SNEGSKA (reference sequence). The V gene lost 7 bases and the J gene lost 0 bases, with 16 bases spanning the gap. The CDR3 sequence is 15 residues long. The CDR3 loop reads CSGAGGVSSYNEQFF. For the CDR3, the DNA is TGCAGTGGGGCTGGCGGGGTAAGCTCCTACAATGAGCAGTTCTTC.

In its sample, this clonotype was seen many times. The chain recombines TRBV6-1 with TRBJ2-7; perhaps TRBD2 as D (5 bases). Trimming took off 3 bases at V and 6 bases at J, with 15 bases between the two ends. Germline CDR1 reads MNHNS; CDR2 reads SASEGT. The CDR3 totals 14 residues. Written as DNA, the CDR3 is TGTGCCAGCAGTGAGGAGGCCCTGGCTGCCGAGCAGTACTTC. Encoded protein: CASSEEALAAEQYF.

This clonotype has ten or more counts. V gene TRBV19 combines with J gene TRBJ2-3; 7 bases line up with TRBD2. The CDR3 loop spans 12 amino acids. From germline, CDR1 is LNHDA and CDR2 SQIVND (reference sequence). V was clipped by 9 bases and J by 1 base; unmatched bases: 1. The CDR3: CASRGGTDTQYF. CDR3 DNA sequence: TGTGCCAGCCGGGGGGGCACAGATACGCAGTATTTT.

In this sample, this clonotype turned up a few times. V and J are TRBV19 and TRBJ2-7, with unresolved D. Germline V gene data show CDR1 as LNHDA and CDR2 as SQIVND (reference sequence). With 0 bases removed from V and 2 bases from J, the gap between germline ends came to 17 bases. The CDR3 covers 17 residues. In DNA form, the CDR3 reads TGTGCCAGTAGTATAGATCATAAGGGTCACTTCCCCTACGAGCAGTACTTC. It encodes CASSIDHKGHFPYEQYF.

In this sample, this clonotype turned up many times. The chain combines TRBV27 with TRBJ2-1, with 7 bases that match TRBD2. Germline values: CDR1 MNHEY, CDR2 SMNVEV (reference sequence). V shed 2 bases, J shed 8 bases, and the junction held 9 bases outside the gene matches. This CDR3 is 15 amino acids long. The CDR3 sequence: CASSLTGGGQDEQFF. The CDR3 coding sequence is TGTGCCAGCAGTTTAACGGGGGGAGGTCAGGATGAGCAGTTCTTC.

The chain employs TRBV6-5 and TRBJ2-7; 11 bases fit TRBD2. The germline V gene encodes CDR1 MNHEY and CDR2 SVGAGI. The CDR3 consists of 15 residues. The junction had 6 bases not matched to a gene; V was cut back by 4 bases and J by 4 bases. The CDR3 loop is CASSFTSGSLYEQYF. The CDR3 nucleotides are TGTGCCAGCAGTTTCACTAGCGGGAGTCTATACGAGCAGTACTTC.

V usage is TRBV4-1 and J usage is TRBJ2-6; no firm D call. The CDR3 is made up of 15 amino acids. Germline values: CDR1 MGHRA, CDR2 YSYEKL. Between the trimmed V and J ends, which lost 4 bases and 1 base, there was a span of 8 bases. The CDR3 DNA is TGCGCCAGCAGCCCCCAGCAGTCTGGGGCCAACGTCCTGACTTTC. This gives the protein CASSPQQSGANVLTF.

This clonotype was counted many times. CDR3 bases: TGTGCCAGCAGCCAAGTCGACAGGGCCACTGAAGCTTTCTTT. This sequence encodes CASSQVDRATEAFF. The chain has TRBV3-1 and TRBJ1-1, with 7 nucleotides matching TRBD1. The CDR3 contains 14 residues. V was pared by 1 base and J by 4 bases, with 3 bases of the junction left unmatched. Germline lookup yields CDR1 LGHDT and CDR2 YNNKEL (reference sequence).

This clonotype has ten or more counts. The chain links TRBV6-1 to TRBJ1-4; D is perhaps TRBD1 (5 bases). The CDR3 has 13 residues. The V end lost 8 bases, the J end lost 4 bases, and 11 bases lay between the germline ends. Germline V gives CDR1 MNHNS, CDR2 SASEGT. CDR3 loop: CASSGGYNEKLFF. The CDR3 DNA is TGTGCCAGCTCTGGGGGGTATAATGAAAAACTGTTTTTT.

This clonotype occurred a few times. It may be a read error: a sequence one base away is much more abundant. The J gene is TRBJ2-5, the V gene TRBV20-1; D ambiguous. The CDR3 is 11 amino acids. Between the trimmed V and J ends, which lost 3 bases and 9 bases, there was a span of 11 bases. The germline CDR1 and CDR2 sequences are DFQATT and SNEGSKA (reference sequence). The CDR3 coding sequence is TGCAGTGCTAGTCTCGCCCTGTCCCAGTACTTC. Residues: CSASLALSQYF.

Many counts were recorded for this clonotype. This CDR3 reads CAATRGRQTQETQYF. The DNA for the CDR3 is TGTGCCGCAACCAGGGGCAGGCAAACGCAAGAGACCCAGTACTTC. The rearrangement uses TRBV6-1 and TRBJ2-5; perhaps TRBD1 as D (6 bases). Germline V lookup: CDR1 MNHNS, CDR2 SASEGT. V was trimmed by 11 bases and J by 2 bases, leaving 21 bases between them. This CDR3 has 15 residues.

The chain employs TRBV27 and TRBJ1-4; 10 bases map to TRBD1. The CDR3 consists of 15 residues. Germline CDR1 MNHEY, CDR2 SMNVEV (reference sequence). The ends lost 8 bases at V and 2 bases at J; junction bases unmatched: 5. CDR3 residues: CASRTGGATNEKLFF. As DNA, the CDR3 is TGTGCCAGCCGGACAGGGGGGGCCACTAATGAAAAACTGTTTTTT.

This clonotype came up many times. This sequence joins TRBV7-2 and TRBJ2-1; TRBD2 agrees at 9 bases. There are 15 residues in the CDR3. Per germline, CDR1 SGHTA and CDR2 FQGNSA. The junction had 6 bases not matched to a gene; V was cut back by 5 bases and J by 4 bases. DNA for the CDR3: TGTGCCAGCAGCCCCGATAGCGGGAGTTACAATGAGCAGTTCTTC. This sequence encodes CASSPDSGSYNEQFF.

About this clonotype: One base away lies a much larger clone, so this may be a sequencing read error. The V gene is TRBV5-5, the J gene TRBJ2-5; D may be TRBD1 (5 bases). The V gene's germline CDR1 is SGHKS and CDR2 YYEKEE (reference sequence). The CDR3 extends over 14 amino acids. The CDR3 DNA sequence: TGTGCCAGCAGCTTGACAGGCATACAAGAGAGCCAGTACTTC. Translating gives CASSLTGIQESQYF.

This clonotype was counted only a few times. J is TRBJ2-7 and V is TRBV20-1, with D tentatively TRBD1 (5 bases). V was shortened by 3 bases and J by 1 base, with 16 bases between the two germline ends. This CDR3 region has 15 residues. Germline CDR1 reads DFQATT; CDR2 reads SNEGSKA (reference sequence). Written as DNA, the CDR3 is TGCAGTGCTAGGTTAGACAGCTTAAATTCCTACGAGCAGTACTTC. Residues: CSARLDSLNSYEQYF.